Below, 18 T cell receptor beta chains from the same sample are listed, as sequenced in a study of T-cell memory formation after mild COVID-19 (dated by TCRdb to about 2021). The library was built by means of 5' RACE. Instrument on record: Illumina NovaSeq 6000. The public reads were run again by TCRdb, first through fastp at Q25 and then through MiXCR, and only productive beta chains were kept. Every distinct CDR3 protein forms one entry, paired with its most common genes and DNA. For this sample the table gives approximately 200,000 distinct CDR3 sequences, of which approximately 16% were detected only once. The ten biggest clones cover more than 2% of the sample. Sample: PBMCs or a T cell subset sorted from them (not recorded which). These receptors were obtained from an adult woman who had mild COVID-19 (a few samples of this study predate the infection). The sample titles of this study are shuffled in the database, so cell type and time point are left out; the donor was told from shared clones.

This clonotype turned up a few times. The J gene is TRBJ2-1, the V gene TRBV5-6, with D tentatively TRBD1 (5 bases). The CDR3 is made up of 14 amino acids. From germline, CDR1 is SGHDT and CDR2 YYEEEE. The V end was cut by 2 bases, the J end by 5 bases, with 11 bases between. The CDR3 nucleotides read TGTGCCAGCAGCTTAGTTGGGGCTAACAATGAGCAGTTCTTC. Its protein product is CASSLVGANNEQFF.

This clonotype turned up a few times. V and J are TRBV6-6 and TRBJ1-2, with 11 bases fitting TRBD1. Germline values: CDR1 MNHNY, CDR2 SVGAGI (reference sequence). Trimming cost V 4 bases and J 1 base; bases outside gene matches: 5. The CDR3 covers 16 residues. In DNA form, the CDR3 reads TGTGCCAGCAGTTCCGGACAGGGGGCGCGTAACTATGGCTACACCTTC. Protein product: CASSSGQGARNYGYTF.

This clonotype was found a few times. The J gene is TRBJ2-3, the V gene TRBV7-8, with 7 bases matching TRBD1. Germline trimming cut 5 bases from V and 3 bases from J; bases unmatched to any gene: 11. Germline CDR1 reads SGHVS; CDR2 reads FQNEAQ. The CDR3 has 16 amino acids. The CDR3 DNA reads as TGTGCCAGCAGCCATCTAGCCGGACAGGCGACAGATACGCAGTATTTT. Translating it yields CASSHLAGQATDTQYF.

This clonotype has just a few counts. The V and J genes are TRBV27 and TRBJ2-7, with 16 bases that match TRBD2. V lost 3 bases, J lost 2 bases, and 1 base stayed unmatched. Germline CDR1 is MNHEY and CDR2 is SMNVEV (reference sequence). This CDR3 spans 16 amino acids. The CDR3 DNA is TGTGCCAGCAGTTTGGGACTAGCGGGGGGGCCCTACGAGCAGTACTTC. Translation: CASSLGLAGGPYEQYF.

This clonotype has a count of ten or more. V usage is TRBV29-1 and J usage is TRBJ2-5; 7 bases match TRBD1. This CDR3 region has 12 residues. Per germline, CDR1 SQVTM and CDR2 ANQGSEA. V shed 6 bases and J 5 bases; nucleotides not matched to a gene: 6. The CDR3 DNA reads TGCAGCGTCGCACCACAGGGGGAGACCCAGTACTTC. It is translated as CSVAPQGETQYF.

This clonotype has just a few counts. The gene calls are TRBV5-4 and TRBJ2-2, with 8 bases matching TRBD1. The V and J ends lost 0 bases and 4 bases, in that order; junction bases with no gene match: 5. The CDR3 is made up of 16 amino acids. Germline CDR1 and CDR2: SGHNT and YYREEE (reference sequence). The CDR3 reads CASSLDSDRATGELFF. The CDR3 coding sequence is TGTGCCAGCAGCTTGGATTCGGACAGGGCCACCGGGGAGCTGTTTTTT.

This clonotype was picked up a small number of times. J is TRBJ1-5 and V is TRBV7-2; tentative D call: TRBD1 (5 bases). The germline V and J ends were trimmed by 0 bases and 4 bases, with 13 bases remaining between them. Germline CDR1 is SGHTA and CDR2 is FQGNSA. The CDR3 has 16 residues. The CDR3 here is CASSLAGTAINQPQHF. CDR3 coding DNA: TGTGCCAGCAGCTTAGCGGGGACGGCGATTAATCAGCCCCAGCATTTT.

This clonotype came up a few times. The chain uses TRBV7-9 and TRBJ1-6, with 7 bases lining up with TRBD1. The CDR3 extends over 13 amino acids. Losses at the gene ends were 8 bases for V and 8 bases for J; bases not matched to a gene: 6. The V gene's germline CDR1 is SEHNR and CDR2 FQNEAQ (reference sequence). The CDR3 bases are TGTGCCAGCGCTATTCAGGGGGATTCACCCCTCCACTTT. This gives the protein CASAIQGDSPLHF.

CDR3 residues: CATSRGRSKNIQYF. The CDR3 DNA reads as TGTGCCACCAGCAGAGGCAGGAGCAAAAACATTCAGTACTTC. V is TRBV15 and J is TRBJ2-4; D is uncertain. The CDR3 is made up of 14 amino acids. Trimming stripped 1 base from V and 3 bases from J, with 7 bases between. CDR1 is LNHNV, CDR2 YYDKDF, per germline (reference sequence). Filled out from reference TRBV15 and TRBJ2-4, the complete variable domain reads DAMVIQNPRYQVTQFGKPVTLSCSQTLNHNVMYWYQQKSSQAPKLLFHYYDKDFNNEADTPDNFQSRRPNTSFCFLDIRSPGLGDTAMYLCATSRGRSKNIQYFGAGTRLSVL.

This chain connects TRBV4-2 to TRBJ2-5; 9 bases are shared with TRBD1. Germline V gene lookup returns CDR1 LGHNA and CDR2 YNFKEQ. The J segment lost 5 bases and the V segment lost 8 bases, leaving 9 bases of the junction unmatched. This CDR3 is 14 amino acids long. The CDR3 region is CASALTGGSETQYF. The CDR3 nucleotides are TGTGCCAGCGCGTTGACAGGGGGAAGCGAGACCCAGTACTTC.

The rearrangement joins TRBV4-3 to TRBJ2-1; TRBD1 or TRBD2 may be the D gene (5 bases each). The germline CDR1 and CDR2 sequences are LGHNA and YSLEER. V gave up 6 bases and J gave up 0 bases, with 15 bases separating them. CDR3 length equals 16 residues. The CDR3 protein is CASRKNGGSSYNEQFF. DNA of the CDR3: TGCGCCAGCAGGAAAAATGGGGGAAGCTCCTACAATGAGCAGTTCTTC.

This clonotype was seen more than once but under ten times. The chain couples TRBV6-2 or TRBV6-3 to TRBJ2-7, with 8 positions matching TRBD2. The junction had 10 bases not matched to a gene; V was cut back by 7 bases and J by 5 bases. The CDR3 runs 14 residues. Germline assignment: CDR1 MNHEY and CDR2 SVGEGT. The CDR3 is CASKHDGRANEQYF. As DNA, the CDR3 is TGTGCCAGCAAACACGACGGGAGGGCGAACGAGCAGTACTTC.

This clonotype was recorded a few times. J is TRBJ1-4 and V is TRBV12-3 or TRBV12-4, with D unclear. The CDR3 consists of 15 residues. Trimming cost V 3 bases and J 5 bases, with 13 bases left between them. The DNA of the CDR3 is TGTGCCAGCAGTTTGGGAGTAGATACAAATGAAAAACTGTTTTTT. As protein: CASSLGVDTNEKLFF.

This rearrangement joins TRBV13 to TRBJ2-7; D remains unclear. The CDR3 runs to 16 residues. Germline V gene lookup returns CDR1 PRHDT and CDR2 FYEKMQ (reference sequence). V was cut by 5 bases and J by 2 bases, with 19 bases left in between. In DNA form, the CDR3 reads TGTGCCAGCAGCCACAGTTGGGGTTTCAGTCCCTACGAGCAGTACTTC. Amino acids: CASSHSWGFSPYEQYF.

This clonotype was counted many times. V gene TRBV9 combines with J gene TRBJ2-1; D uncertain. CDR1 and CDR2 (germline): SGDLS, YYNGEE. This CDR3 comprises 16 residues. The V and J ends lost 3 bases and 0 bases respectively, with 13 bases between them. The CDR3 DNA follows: TGTGCCAGCAGCGCAGGCCGTCCGATCTCCTACAATGAGCAGTTCTTC. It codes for CASSAGRPISYNEQFF.

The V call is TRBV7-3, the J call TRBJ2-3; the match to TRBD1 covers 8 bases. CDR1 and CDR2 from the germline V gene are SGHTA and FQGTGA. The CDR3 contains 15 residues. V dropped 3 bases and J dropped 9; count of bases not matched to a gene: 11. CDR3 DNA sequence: TGTGCCAGCAGCTTCGGACAGGGTTCCGCACAGACGCAGTATTTT. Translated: CASSFGQGSAQTQYF.

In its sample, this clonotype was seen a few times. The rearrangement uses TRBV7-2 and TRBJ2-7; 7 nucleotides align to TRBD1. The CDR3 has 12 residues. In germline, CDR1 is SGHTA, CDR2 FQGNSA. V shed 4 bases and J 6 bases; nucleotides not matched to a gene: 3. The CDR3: CASSSRDSEQYF. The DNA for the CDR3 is TGTGCCAGCAGCTCCCGGGACAGCGAGCAGTACTTC.

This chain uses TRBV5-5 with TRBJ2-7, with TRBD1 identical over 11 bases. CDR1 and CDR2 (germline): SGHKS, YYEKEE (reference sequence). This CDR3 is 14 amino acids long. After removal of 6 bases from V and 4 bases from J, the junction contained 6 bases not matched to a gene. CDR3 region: CASTRTGGGYEQYF. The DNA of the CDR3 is TGTGCCAGCACCAGGACAGGGGGCGGATACGAGCAGTACTTC.